This paragraph covers one T cell receptor (beta chain) sequence. Its antigen is as yet unknown. The assay was immunoSEQ multiplex PCR, and TCRdb's table has in-frame clones only and misses some. The sample consists of about 84,000 clones, approximately 90% of them appearing once. This CDR3 has 13 residues. V was cut by 2 bases and J by 4 bases, with 8 bases left in between. Germline CDR1 reads MDHEN; CDR2 reads SYDVKM. This record comes from a study of T cell responses to AZD1222 COVID-19 vaccine. Study-level findings and limits: Reportedly, nearly half the spike-specific TCRs target unmutated variant regions.

This chain connects TRBV28 to TRBJ1-1; D perhaps matches TRBD1 (5 bases). The sequences come from peripheral blood, collected on day 0 of AZD1222 vaccination. The receptor comes from an adult in good health. Written as DNA, the CDR3 is TGTGCCAGCAGTTTAATTGGGGGCACTGAAGCTTTCTTT. It specifies CASSLIGGTEAFF.